The clone carrying this T cell receptor (beta chain) is a singleton in its sample. Its antigen is unknown. The data originate from a study of lymphopenia after photon versus proton radiotherapy. This CDR3 spans 17 amino acids. Trimming took 5 bases from V and 0 from J, leaving 17 bases between them. CDR1 SQVTM and CDR2 ANQGSEA come from the germline V gene. Overall study findings and caveats: Better survival with proton therapy was suggested as possible, not demonstrated. Larger post-nadir TCR diversity loss correlated inversely with survival in deceased patients. Post-nadir diversity loss with photons came from oligoclonal expansion, particularly CD8+ Temra cells. Relative stability marked proton patients; photon patients lost diversity and naive cells.

Sequencing was performed with immunoSEQ multiplex PCR; in TCRdb, only in-frame clones are kept and a portion is missing. The table lists more than 20,000 clones, about 85% of them singletons. Source: peripheral blood, taken from a patient treated with photon-based radiotherapy. The chain employs TRBV29-1 and TRBJ1-6; D may be TRBD1 (6 bases). This TCR came from a man between 60 and 75 years old with pancreatic cancer. The DNA of the CDR3 is TGCAGCGTTTATCAGGGGTCCCCCTTCTCCTATAATTCACCCCTCCACTTT. As protein: CSVYQGSPFSYNSPLHF.